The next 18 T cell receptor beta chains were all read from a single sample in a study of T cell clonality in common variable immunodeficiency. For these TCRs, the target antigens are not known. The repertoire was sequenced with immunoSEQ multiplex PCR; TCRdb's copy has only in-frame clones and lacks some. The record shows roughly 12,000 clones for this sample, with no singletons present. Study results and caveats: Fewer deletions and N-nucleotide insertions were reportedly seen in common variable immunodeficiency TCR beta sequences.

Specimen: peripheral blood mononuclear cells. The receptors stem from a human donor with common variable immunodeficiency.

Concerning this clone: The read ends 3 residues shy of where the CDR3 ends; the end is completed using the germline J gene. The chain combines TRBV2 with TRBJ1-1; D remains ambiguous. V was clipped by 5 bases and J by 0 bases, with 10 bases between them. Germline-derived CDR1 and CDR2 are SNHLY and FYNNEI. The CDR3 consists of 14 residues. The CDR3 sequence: CASSSQIMNTEAFF. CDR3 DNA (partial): TGTGCCAGCAGTTCACAGATTATGAACACTGAA.

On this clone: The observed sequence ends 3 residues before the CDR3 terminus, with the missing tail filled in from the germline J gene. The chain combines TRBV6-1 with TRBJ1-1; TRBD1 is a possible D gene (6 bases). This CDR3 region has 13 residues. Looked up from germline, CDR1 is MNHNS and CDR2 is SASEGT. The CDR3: CASSQGGQLTAFF. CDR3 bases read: TGTGCCAGCAGTCAAGGAGGACAGTTGACA.

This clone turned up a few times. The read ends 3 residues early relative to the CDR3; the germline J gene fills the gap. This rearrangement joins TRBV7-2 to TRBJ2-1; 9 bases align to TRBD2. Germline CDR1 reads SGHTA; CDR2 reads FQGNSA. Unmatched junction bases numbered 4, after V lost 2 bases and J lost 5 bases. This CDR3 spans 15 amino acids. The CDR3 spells CASSLMLAGNNEQFF. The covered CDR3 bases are TGTGCCAGCAGCTTAATGCTAGCGGGAAACAATGAG.

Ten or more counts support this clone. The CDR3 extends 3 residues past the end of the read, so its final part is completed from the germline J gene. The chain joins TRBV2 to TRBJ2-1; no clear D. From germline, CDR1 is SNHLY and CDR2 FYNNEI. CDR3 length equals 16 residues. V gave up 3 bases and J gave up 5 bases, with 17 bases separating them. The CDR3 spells CASSDHVPGTHNEQFF. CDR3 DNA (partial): TGTGCCAGCAGTGACCATGTCCCTGGCACCCACAATGAG.

This CDR3 reads CAWSWPRPRSWYGYTF. The DNA read from the CDR3 is TGTGCCTGGAGCTGGCCCAGGCCCCGTTCGTGGTATGGC. The chain combines TRBV30 with TRBJ1-2; D is uncertain. The missing CDR3 end, 3 residues past where the read stops, is filled in from the germline J gene. CDR3 length: 16 amino acids. Trimming shortened V by 3 bases and J by 5 bases, and 22 bases separated the two germline ends. Germline V gives CDR1 GTSNPN, CDR2 SVGIG (reference sequence).

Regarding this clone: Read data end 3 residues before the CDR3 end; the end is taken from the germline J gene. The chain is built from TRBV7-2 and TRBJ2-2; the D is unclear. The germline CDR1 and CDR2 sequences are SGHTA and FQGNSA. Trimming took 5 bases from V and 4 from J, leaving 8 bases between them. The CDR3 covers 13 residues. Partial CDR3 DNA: TGTGCCAGCAGCCCCCACTCCACCGGGGAG. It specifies CASSPHSTGE. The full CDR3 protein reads CASSPHSTGELFF.

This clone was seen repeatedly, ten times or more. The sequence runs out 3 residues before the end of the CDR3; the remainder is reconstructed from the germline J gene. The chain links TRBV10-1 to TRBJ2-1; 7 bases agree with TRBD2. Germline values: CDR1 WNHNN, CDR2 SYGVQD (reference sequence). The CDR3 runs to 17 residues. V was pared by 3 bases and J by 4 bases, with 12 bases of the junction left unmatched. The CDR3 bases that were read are TGCGCCAGCAGTGAATTCGGACGACGGGGGGAATACAATGAG. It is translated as CASSEFGRRGEYNE. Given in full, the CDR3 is CASSEFGRRGEYNEQFF.

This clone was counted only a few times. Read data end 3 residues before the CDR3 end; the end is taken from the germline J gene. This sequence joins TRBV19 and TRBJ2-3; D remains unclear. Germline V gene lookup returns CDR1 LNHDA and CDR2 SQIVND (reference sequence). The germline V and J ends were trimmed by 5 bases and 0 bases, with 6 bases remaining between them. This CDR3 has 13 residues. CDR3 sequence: CASSSQSTDTQYF. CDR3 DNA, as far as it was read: TGTGCCAGTAGTTCGCAGAGCACAGATACG. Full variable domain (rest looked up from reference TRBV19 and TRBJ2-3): DGGITQSPKYLFRKEGQNVTLSCEQNLNHDAMYWYRQDPGQGLRLIYYSQIVNDFQKGDIAEGYSVSREKKESFPLTVTSAQKNPTAFYLCASSSQSTDTQYFGPGTRLTVL.

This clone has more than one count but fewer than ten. CDR3 sequence reads: CAWSVQRSTDTQYF. Incomplete CDR3 DNA: TGTGCCTGGAGTGTTCAACGGAGCACAGATACG. The gene calls are TRBV30 and TRBJ2-3; D gene ambiguous. The observed sequence ends 3 residues before the CDR3 terminus, with the missing tail filled in from the germline J gene. V shed 0 bases and J shed 0 bases, with 7 bases lying between them. This CDR3 is built from 14 residues. Germline V CDR1 and CDR2: GTSNPN, SVGIG (reference sequence).

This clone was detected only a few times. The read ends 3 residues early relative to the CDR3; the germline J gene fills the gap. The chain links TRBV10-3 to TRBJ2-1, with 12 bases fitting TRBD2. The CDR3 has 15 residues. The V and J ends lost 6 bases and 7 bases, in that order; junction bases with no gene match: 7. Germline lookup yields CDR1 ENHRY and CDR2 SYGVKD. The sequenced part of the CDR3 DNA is TGTGCCATCAGATCGACTAGCGGGGGTAGTAATGAG. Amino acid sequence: CAIRSTSGGSNE. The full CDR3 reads CAIRSTSGGSNEQFF.

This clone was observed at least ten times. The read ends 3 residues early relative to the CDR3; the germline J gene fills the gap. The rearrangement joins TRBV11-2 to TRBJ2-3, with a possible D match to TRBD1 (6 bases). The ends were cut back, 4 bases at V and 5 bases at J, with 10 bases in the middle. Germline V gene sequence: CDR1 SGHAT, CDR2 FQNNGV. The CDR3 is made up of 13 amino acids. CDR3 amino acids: CASSSQGLDTQYF. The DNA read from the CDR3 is TGTGCCAGCAGCTCTCAGGGGTTAGATACG.

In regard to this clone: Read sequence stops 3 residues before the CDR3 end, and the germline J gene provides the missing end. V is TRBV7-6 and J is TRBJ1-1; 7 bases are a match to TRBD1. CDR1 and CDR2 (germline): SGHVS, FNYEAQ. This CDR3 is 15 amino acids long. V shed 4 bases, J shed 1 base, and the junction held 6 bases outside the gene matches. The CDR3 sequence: CASSYWTGENTEAFF. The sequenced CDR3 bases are TGTGCCAGCAGCTACTGGACAGGAGAGAACACTGAA. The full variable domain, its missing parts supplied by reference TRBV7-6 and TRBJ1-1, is GAGVSQSPRYKVTKRGQDVALRCDPISGHVSLYWYRQALGQGPEFLTYFNYEAQQDKSGLPNDRFSAERPEGSISTLTIQRTEQRDSAMYRCASSYWTGENTEAFFGQGTRLTVV.

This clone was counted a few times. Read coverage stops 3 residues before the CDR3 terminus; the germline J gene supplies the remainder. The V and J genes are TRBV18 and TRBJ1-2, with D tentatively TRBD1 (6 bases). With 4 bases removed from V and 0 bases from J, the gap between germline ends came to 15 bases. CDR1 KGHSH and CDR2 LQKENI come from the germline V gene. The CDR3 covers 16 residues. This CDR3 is CASSQTRGLPNYGYTF. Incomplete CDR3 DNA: TGTGCCAGCTCACAAACCAGGGGATTACCTAACTATGGC.

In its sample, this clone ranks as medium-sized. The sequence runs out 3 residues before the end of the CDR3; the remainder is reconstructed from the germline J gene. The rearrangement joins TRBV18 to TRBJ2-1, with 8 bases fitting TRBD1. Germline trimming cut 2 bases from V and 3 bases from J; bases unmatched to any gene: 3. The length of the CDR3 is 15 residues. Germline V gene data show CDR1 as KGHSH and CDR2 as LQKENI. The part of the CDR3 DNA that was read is TGTGCCAGCTCACCAGTGACAGGGGTCTACAATGAG. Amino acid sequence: CASSPVTGVYNE. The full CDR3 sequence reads CASSPVTGVYNEQFF.

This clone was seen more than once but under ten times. The DNA read from the CDR3 is TGTGCCAGCTCACCACCCACGGGGGAAAAA. This translates into CASSPPTGEK. The complete CDR3 protein is CASSPPTGEKLFF. The rearrangement joins TRBV18 to TRBJ1-4; D is unclear. The CDR3 extends 3 residues past the end of the read, so its final part is completed from the germline J gene. CDR1 is KGHSH and CDR2 is LQKENI in the germline V gene. Trimming stripped 0 bases from V and 8 bases from J, with 7 bases between. This CDR3 contains 13 residues.

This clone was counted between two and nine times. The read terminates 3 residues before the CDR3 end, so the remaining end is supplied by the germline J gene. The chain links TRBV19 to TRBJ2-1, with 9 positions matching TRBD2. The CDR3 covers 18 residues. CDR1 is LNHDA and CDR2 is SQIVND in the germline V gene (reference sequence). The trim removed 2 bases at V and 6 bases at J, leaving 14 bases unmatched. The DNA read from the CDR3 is TGTGCCAGTAGTATATCCCTCCGACTAAGCGGGGGGCCCAATGAG. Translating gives CASSISLRLSGGPNE. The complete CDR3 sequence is CASSISLRLSGGPNEQFF.

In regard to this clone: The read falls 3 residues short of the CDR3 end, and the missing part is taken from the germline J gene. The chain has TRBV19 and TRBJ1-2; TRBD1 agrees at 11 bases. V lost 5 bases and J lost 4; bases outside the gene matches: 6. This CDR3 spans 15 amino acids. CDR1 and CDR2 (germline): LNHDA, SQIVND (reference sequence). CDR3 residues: CASSGTGQGGYGYTF. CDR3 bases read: TGTGCCAGTAGTGGAACGGGACAGGGGGGCTATGGC.

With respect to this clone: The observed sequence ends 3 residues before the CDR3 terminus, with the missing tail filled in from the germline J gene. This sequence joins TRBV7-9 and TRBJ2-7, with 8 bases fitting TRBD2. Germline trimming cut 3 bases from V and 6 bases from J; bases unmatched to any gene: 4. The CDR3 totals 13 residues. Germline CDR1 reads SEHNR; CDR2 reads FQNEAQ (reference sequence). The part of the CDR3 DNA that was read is TGTGCCAGCAGCTTTCGGACTAGCACCGAG. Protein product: CASSFRTSTE. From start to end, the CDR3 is CASSFRTSTEQYF.